This TCR beta chain emerged from a study of T cell repertoires in cytomegalovirus infection (dated by TCRdb to between 2018 and 2021). Notes on the research overall: Peptide stimulations targeted recently identified HLA-C-restricted CMV epitopes, whose presentation resists viral immunomodulation, together with well-studied HLA-B-restricted epitopes. Because public TCR beta signatures pointed to carriage of CMV infection together with the matching HLA type, the HLA type of each donor mattered for the analysis. On the study overall, not on this receptor specifically: The ex vivo response was dominated by HLA-C-restricted CMV-specific TCR beta clonotypes, which also provided the single most frequent clonotype in two of eight donors. Cumulative frequency of public TCR beta family members discriminated carriers of CMV infection plus the relevant HLA type in this cohort and an independent roughly 340-donor cohort.

The treatment or condition tag for this specimen amounts to: in vitro stimulation with specific CMV peptide epitopes to enrich CMV-specific T cells. The instrument given in TCRdb is Illumina HiSeq 1500. Through fastp at Q25 and MiXCR, TCRdb rebuilt clones from the public reads, retaining in-frame beta chains. Under each unique CDR3 protein, matching rows form one entry showing the most common genes and DNA. This sample gives 800,000 to 950,000 distinct CDR3 sequences in total; approximately 29% of them show up just once. Around an eighth of the sample is in the top ten clones. V is reduced by 6 bases and J by 1 base, leaving a spacing of 12 bases between them. The CDR3 holds 14 amino acids from the cysteine to the phenylalanine. Only the CDR3 part of the read is kept: 42 bases, read in frame from the first base. The germline V gene gives CDR1 as KGHSH and CDR2 as LQKENI. This clonotype turned up a few times. Its antigen remains undetermined. Base qualities are not provided; no much larger clone lies one nucleotide away.

The chain employs TRBV18 and TRBJ1-1; the best D guess is TRBD1, with 5 bases matching. This TCR was recovered from a human donor in good health (CMV status not recorded). Some clones in this sample may be carry-over from other donors' samples. The sequencing here drew on cultured CD8+ T cells from PBMCs, taken from culture after CMV antigen stimulation. Read as DNA, the sequence is TGTGCCAGCTCTCACGACAGCCAGAACACTGAAGCTTTCTTT. The resulting protein is CASSHDSQNTEAFF.